These 2 T cell receptor beta chains were sequenced from one sample in a study of T cells expressing NK-cell markers. Using the 5' RACE reads, TCRdb records one entry per CDR3 protein without DNA. The sample totals fewer than 400,000 distinct CDR3 sequences. Sequencing input: blood T cells: a sorted CD56 or NKG2C T cell subset, CD4+ or CD8+ T cells, or bulk PBMC T cells (not recorded which). The receptors originated from a man aged 18-75 years in good health.

V usage is TRBV5-1 and J usage is TRBJ2-3; TCRdb selects TRBD2, and the lack of DNA leaves this call unchecked. Germline CDR1 is SGHRS and CDR2 is YFSETQ. The length of the CDR3 is 18 residues. CDR3 protein: CASSLGPTSGGFTDTQYF.

The V call is TRBV5-1, the J call TRBJ2-5; TCRdb's D gene call, TRBD1, goes unchecked for lack of DNA. The CDR3 has 15 residues. Germline assignment: CDR1 SGHRS and CDR2 YFSETQ. CDR3 amino acids: CASSTRRTGKETQYF.